Sequencing of this T cell receptor beta chain was carried out in a study of T-cell memory formation after mild COVID-19. Study-wide findings and caveats: CM and EM subsets held most contracting CD4+ clones; EMRA held CD8+ ones.

TCRdb passed the 5' RACE reads through MiXCR, listing each CDR3 protein once. Of 500,000 to 650,000 distinct CDR3 sequences listed, roughly a fifth are singletons. This clonotype was seen a few times. The antigen is undetermined. CDR3 length: 15 amino acids. CDR1 and CDR2 (germline): LGHNA, YSLEER. V lost 5 bases and J 4 bases, leaving 16 bases between the germline ends. V and J are TRBV4-3 and TRBJ2-3, with D unclear. Specimen: PBMCs or a T cell subset sorted from them (not recorded which). This sequence was found in an adult woman who had mild COVID-19 (a few samples of this study predate the infection). Cell type and time point are not known. As DNA, the CDR3 is TGCGCCAGCAGCGAAGCCACTCCCCGCCCAGATACGCAGTATTTT. It codes for CASSEATPRPDTQYF.